This TCR beta chain was identified in a study of control samples from healthy donors and cancer patients. Clones were sequenced by immunoSEQ multiplex PCR, and TCRdb holds only the in-frame ones, with some missing. There are about 120,000 clones in the sample; more than 70% occur only once, and 2.9% lies in the top ten. The V gene's germline CDR1 is SQVTM and CDR2 ANQGSEA. The CDR3 has 13 residues. V gave up 4 bases and J gave up 4 bases; unmatched junction bases: 6. The genes are TRBV29-1 and TRBJ1-2, with TRBD1 matching 7 bases. Sequenced: blood. The receptor was isolated from a man aged 55 to 70 in good health. The CDR3 DNA sequence: TGCAGCGTTGCCCGGGACAGCACCTATGGCTACACCTTC. Translating it yields CSVARDSTYGYTF.